Below, 2 T cell receptor beta chains from the same sample are listed, as sequenced in a study of blood T cell repertoires in COVID-19. The repertoire was sequenced with immunoSEQ multiplex PCR; TCRdb's copy has only in-frame clones and lacks some. The table has about 38,000 clones, 85% to 90% seen once. The sample consisted of peripheral blood. The source is a man between 60 and 70 years old with active or convalescent COVID-19.

The rearrangement uses TRBV21-1 and TRBJ2-7; the table calls TRBD1, which could not be checked here. TRBV21-1 constitutes a pseudogene. The CDR3 has 16 residues. In DNA, the CDR3 is TGTGCCAGCAGCAAAGGTGGGTCAGGCGCTTTCTACGAGCAGTACTTC. This translates into CASSKGGSGAFYEQYF.

This chain joins TRBV5-4 and TRBJ2-3, with TRBD2 matching over 7 bases. The CDR3 is 15 amino acids. V lost 0 bases and J lost 5; bases outside the gene matches: 6. From germline, CDR1 is SGHNT and CDR2 YYREEE (reference sequence). The CDR3 nucleotides read TGTGCCAGCAGCTTGGGGGGCGGGGGACGAGATACGCAGTATTTT. This encodes CASSLGGGGRDTQYF.